The clone carrying this T cell receptor beta chain was detected ten times or more. The data originate from a study of T-cell reconstitution after alpha-beta-depleted transplantation in children. Using unique molecular identifiers, the investigators prepared the TCRbeta library. TCRdb re-called the PCR reads through MiXCR, storing one row per CDR3 protein. This sample has hundreds of thousands of distinct CDR3 sequences, with around a sixth found just once. This CDR3 is built from 16 residues. Trimming took 5 bases from V and 1 from J, leaving 17 bases between them. Germline V gene sequence: CDR1 MNHEY, CDR2 SMNVEV (reference sequence).

Sequencing was performed on PBMCs from the stem cell graft donor, taken from the stem cell graft. This TCR came from a human donor who donated a stem cell graft to a child with acute myeloid leukemia. V gene TRBV27 combines with J gene TRBJ1-2; no firm D call. The CDR3 loop reads CASSPAGPEINYGYTF. For the CDR3, the DNA is TGTGCCAGCAGTCCGGCCGGGCCGGAGATTAACTATGGCTACACCTTC.